This T cell receptor beta chain comes out of a study of blood T cell repertoires in COVID-19 (dated by TCRdb to 2019 to 2021). Looking at the study overall: Collaborator samples came from the United States, Italy and Spain and covered acute and convalescent phases of COVID-19. The material from the prospective study consisted of cDNA or gDNA derived from T cells, B-cell-depleted T cells, or PBMCs. The dataset comprised deeply sampled blood TCRbeta repertoires from subjects exposed to, actively infected with, or recovered from COVID-19. The repertoires were released in a freely available public database intended as a resource for research on the immune response to SARS-CoV-2. The samples were drawn from two sources: the first 160 participants of the ongoing ImmuneRACE study, and 1,000 to 1,500 subjects contributed by 6 global collaborators. The sample metadata nearly always contained a de-identified subject ID, COVID-19 status, age in years and sex. Where HLA class I and class II types were available, the types were taken from metadata supplied by the sample provider, not from assay-based typing. Results the study describes overall, beyond this receptor: Clinical and demographic metadata were provided uncurated, with the amount varying by source and participant.

Whole blood was collected in K2EDTA tubes by collaborating institutions according to the institutions' own protocols. For TCRbeta analysis, collaborator samples were shipped as frozen whole blood, as isolated PBMCs, or as DNA extracted from either sample type. TCRbeta CDR3 regions were amplified from genomic DNA using the immunoSEQ Assay, a bias-controlled multiplex PCR. As for the original processing: The number of nucleated cells in each sample was estimated by amplification of reference gene primers within the assay. To quantify the absolute abundance of each unique TCRbeta CDR3 rearrangement, sequence reads were collapsed and filtered. For each sample, productive Simpson clonality was calculated by taking the square root of Simpson's diversity index across productive rearrangements. Held by TCRdb, this immuneACCESS table contains in-frame sequences only and omits some clones. Under half of the omission traces to an unresolved V gene where checked; the cause of the rest is unknown. That table supplies the V and J calls and clone size; D and trimming were determined from the DNA. Across this sample there are 50,000 to 60,000 clones, with about 88% seen only once. The ten largest make up about 26% of the sample.

To note about this clone: Its antigen target is currently unknown. Per-nucleotide qualities are absent, and no much larger clonotype sits a single base away.

V loses 5 bases of germline sequence and J loses 6 bases, and the interval between the two ends is 7 bases. From its cysteine to its phenylalanine, the CDR3 spans 11 amino acids. The only DNA kept is the CDR3, 33 bases in frame from the first base. The germline V gene (reference sequence) gives CDR1 as SEHNR and CDR2 as FQNEAQ. The chain uses TRBV7-9 and TRBJ2-5, with no confidently assigned D gene. The TCR comes from a human donor in a cohort sampled during active COVID-19. The sequencing input was peripheral blood. The DNA sequence reads TGTGCCAGCAGCGAACTACAGACCCAGTACTTC. Translated, it reads CASSELQTQYF.